Reported below is one T cell receptor beta chain. Authors' analysis steps: Amplified reference gene primers provided the basis for estimating nucleated cell counts. Data came from immunoSEQ multiplex PCR; TCRdb stores just in-frame clones and leaves some out. From that table come the V and J calls and clone size; the DNA was used to work out D and trimming. The sample holds fewer than 65,000 clones; roughly 80% are singletons and the top ten take about 25%. Germline CDR1 and CDR2: SGHVS and FNYEAQ. V was pared by 5 bases and J by 7 bases, with 7 bases of the junction left unmatched. The CDR3 spans 16 residues. The sample is drawn from a study of blood T cell repertoires in COVID-19. Study summary: The United States, Italy and Spain were the sources of the acute and convalescent COVID-19 samples. The analysed material was cDNA or gDNA that came from T cells, B-cell-depleted T cells, or PBMCs.

The chain joins TRBV7-6 to TRBJ2-1; TRBD2 matches 14 bases. The sample comprised peripheral blood. The TCR originated in a human donor in a cohort sampled during active COVID-19. For the CDR3, the DNA is TGTGCCAGCAGCCCCCGTCGGACTAGCGGGGGGAATGAGCAGTTCTTC. Translated, it gives CASSPRRTSGGNEQFF.